These 19 T cell receptor beta chains came from one sample sequenced in a study of blood T cell repertoires in COVID-19. Repertoires were generated with immunoSEQ multiplex PCR, while TCRdb's copy carries only in-frame clones and drops some. The table shows more than 140,000 clones, with around 88% occurring only once. The sequencing input was peripheral blood. The receptors derive from an older woman with acute or convalescent COVID-19.

There are a few counts of this clone. At the DNA level, this CDR3 is encoded by other sequences in the same sample as well. This sequence joins TRBV7-3 and TRBJ2-3, with 7 nucleotides matching TRBD1. J was trimmed by 1 base and V by 5 bases; bases with no gene match: 6. CDR3 size: 15 residues. CDR1 SGHTA and CDR2 FQGTGA come from the germline V gene. Written as DNA, the CDR3 is TGTGCCAGCAGCCGAGGGGGCGCCGGCACAGATACGCAGTATTTT. It encodes CASSRGGAGTDTQYF.

J is TRBJ1-4 and V is TRBV6-6, with TRBD1 matching over 12 bases. This CDR3 has 15 amino acids. The germline V gene encodes CDR1 MNHNY and CDR2 SVGAGI (reference sequence). The V and J ends lost 8 bases and 8 bases, in that order; junction bases with no gene match: 9. In DNA form, the CDR3 reads TGTGCCAGCGTCGGGACAGGGGGCGCCTACGAAAAACTGTTTTTT. Residues: CASVGTGGAYEKLFF.

This sequence joins TRBV24-1 and TRBJ2-7; tentative D call: TRBD1 (6 bases). This CDR3 has 16 residues. Per the germline V gene, CDR1 is KGHDR and CDR2 is SFDVKD. Deletions cut 3 bases from V and 1 base from J, with 15 bases between. The DNA for the CDR3 is TGTGCCACCAGTGATGTACAGGGCCGGAGGTCCTACGAGCAGTACTTC. Protein product: CATSDVQGRRSYEQYF.

V is TRBV30 and J is TRBJ2-7, with a tentative D call TRBD1 (6 bases). CDR1 is GTSNPN, CDR2 SVGIG, per germline (reference sequence). V was clipped by 2 bases and J by 4 bases, with 21 bases between them. The CDR3 is made up of 16 amino acids. The CDR3 DNA reads TGTGCCTGGAGTCCGTCCCCACAGGGAGTGTTTTACGAGCAGTACTTC. It is translated as CAWSPSPQGVFYEQYF.

This clone showed up just once. This sequence joins TRBV11-3 and TRBJ2-5; tentatively, D is TRBD1 (6 bases). The V gene lost 1 base and the J gene lost 2 bases, with 11 bases spanning the gap. Germline CDR1 reads SGHNT; CDR2 reads YENEEA. CDR3 size: 15 residues. CDR3 sequence (DNA): TGTGCCAGCAGCTTAGGACAGGACAATCAAGAGACCCAGTACTTC. Translated, it gives CASSLGQDNQETQYF.

CDR3 DNA sequence: TGTGCCAGCAGGGGTCGAGGAGCGGGGGGTCCTTCGAACACCGGGGAGCTGTTTTTT. This translates into CASRGRGAGGPSNTGELFF. This chain links TRBV28 with TRBJ2-2, with TRBD2 matching over 9 bases. The CDR3 contains 19 residues. Germline CDR1 and CDR2: MDHEN and SYDVKM. J gave up 0 bases and V 6 bases, and 14 bases lay outside the gene matches. The entire variable domain, with the rest obtained from reference TRBV28 and TRBJ2-2, is as follows: DVKVTQSSRYLVKRTGEKVFLECVQDMDHENMFWYRQDPGLGLRLIYFSYDVKMKEKGDIPEGYSVSREKKERFSLILESASTNQTSMYLCASRGRGAGGPSNTGELFFGEGSRLTVL.

This clone was observed a single time. The gene calls are TRBV28 and TRBJ2-5; D is possibly TRBD1 (7 bases). This CDR3 comprises 14 residues. The germline V gene has CDR1 MDHEN and CDR2 SYDVKM. The ends were cut back, 3 bases at V and 5 bases at J, with 13 bases in the middle. The CDR3 DNA sequence: TGTGCCAGCAGTTTTTCGACAGGGAGGGAGACCCAGTACTTC. Residues: CASSFSTGRETQYF.

The V gene is TRBV10-1, the J gene TRBJ1-4; D unresolved. CDR3 size: 13 residues. The V end was cut by 7 bases, the J end by 3 bases, with 9 bases between. The V gene's germline CDR1 is WNHNN and CDR2 SYGVQD (reference sequence). For the CDR3, the DNA is TGCGCCAGCACGGGGTTTCCTAATGAAAAACTGTTTTTT. Amino acids: CASTGFPNEKLFF.

The V gene is TRBV4-1, the J gene TRBJ1-2; 10 bases are shared with TRBD1. The CDR3 loop spans 16 amino acids. Trimming took 3 bases from V and 4 from J; bases not matched to a gene: 8. Germline CDR1 MGHRA, CDR2 YSYEKL. CDR3 DNA sequence: TGCGCCAGCAGCCAGGCCGACAGGGGGCACCCCTATGGCTACACCTTC. This sequence encodes CASSQADRGHPYGYTF.

The chain recombines TRBV25-1 with TRBJ1-2, with D maybe TRBD1 (5 bases). Trimming pared 5 bases from V and 4 bases from J, leaving 14 bases between. Germline values: CDR1 MGHDK, CDR2 SYGVNS. The CDR3 totals 14 residues. For the CDR3, the DNA is TGTGCCAGCAGTCCCTTCGGAGGGACCTATGGCTACACCTTC. Protein sequence: CASSPFGGTYGYTF.

The chain links TRBV19 to TRBJ2-1; TRBD2 aligns across 9 bases. Germline lookup yields CDR1 LNHDA and CDR2 SQIVND (reference sequence). Losses at the gene ends were 5 bases for V and 9 bases for J; bases not matched to a gene: 11. The CDR3 runs 15 residues. This CDR3 is CASSSTGTSPAEQFF. CDR3 DNA sequence: TGTGCCAGTAGTTCCACCGGGACTAGCCCGGCTGAGCAGTTCTTC.

This clone has only one observation. This rearrangement joins TRBV11-2 to TRBJ2-7; 7 nucleotides match TRBD2. The V segment lost 3 bases and the J segment 4 bases; nucleotides outside the gene matches: 3. CDR3 length equals 13 residues. The germline V gene has CDR1 SGHAT and CDR2 FQNNGV. CDR3 amino acids: CASSFGEGYEQYF. In DNA, the CDR3 is TGTGCCAGCAGCTTTGGGGAGGGGTACGAGCAGTACTTC.

V is TRBV4-3 and J is TRBJ2-3; D possibly corresponds to TRBD2 (6 bases). Trimming stripped 1 base from V and 8 bases from J, with 19 bases between. CDR1 and CDR2 (germline): LGHNA, YSLEER. The CDR3 covers 16 residues. The CDR3 spells CASSQGSSESWGTQYF. CDR3 bases: TGCGCCAGCAGCCAAGGATCTAGCGAATCCTGGGGTACGCAGTATTTT.

V usage is TRBV24-1 and J usage is TRBJ2-2, with 7 bases lining up with TRBD2. V shed 6 bases, J shed 0 bases, and the junction held 3 bases outside the gene matches. Germline V gene sequence: CDR1 KGHDR, CDR2 SFDVKD. The CDR3 is made up of 15 amino acids. Written as DNA, the CDR3 is TGTGCCACCAGTCGGGACTATTCGAACACCGGGGAGCTGTTTTTT. Encoded protein: CATSRDYSNTGELFF.

The chain combines TRBV5-1 with TRBJ1-2; D unclear. CDR1 SGHRS and CDR2 YFSETQ come from the germline V gene. CDR3 length equals 14 residues. V was trimmed by 0 bases and J by 4 bases, leaving 10 bases between them. CDR3 sequence: CASSLGPPTYGYTF. DNA for the CDR3: TGCGCCAGCAGCTTGGGGCCTCCCACCTATGGCTACACCTTC.

The V and J genes are TRBV2 and TRBJ2-6, with a tentative D call TRBD1 (7 bases). V was pared by 6 bases and J by 0 bases, with 12 bases between. Germline CDR1 reads SNHLY; CDR2 reads FYNNEI. CDR3 length: 16 amino acids. The CDR3 region has the DNA TGTGCCAGCAGGGCGGGACAGCACTCTGGGGCCAACGTCCTGACTTTC. Protein product: CASRAGQHSGANVLTF.

The chain uses TRBV28 and TRBJ2-1; D is undetermined. The CDR3 length is 14 residues. The V end lost 8 bases, the J end lost 3 bases, and 14 bases lay between the germline ends. Germline CDR1 MDHEN, CDR2 SYDVKM. The CDR3 bases are TGTGCCAGCGAGAGCGAGGTGGGCTACAATGAGCAGTTCTTC. Its protein is CASESEVGYNEQFF.

This rearrangement joins TRBV5-1 to TRBJ2-1, with 7 bases fitting TRBD2. The V gene end was trimmed by 1 base and the J gene end by 4 bases; junction bases not matched to a gene: 5. The CDR3 is 15 residues long. Germline V gene sequence: CDR1 SGHRS, CDR2 YFSETQ. CDR3 in amino acids: CASSLRRGGYNEQFF. For the CDR3, the DNA is TGCGCCAGCAGCTTGAGGCGGGGAGGGTACAATGAGCAGTTCTTC.

V and J are TRBV7-3 and TRBJ2-7, with 9 bases that match TRBD1. Trimming removed 5 bases from V and 1 base from J; junction bases left unmatched: 6. CDR3 size: 15 residues. CDR1 is SGHTA, CDR2 FQGTGA, per germline. The CDR3 coding sequence is TGTGCCAGCAGCGATAACGGACAGGGGTCCTACGAGCAGTACTTC. Amino acid sequence: CASSDNGQGSYEQYF.